This is a list of T cell receptor beta chains from one sample in a study of T-cell memory formation after mild COVID-19. TCRdb reprocessed the 5' RACE reads with MiXCR, giving one entry per CDR3 protein. The sample contains some 440,000 distinct CDR3 sequences, 25% of which appear only once. Sample: PBMCs or a T cell subset sorted from them (not recorded which). The receptors derive from an adult woman who had mild COVID-19 (a few samples of this study predate the infection). Cell type and time point are not known. The CDR3 runs from the conserved cysteine through the conserved F or W. The order of the fields is V gene, clone size, D gene, J gene, CDR3 DNA, CDR3 protein. D genes are given only for firm matches. For some rows the clone size is stated as once, few or many, or as a class when expanded; others skip it.

V: TRBV20-1
size: -
D: TRBD1
J: TRBJ2-2
DNA: TGCAGTGCCTCCGGACAGGGGCTTAACACCGGGGAGCTGTTTTTT
CDR3: CSASGQGLNTGELFF

V: TRBV3-1
size: -
D: -
J: TRBJ1-2
DNA: TGTGCCAGCAGCCAAAGAGGCAGGTCGGATGGCTACACCTTC
CDR3: CASSQRGRSDGYTF

V: TRBV7-9
size: -
D: TRBD2
J: TRBJ2-3
DNA: TGTGCCAGCAGCATCGCCGCTTTAGCGGGGGGTACAGATACGCAGTATTTT
CDR3: CASSIAALAGGTDTQYF

V: TRBV19
size: -
D: -
J: TRBJ2-3
DNA: TGTGCCACTTCACTGCGGGACTCCCAGGATACGCAGTATTTT
CDR3: CATSLRDSQDTQYF

V: TRBV7-6
size: few
D: -
J: TRBJ2-3
DNA: TGTGCCAGCAGTCGCGGTCCCGCACCCACAGATACGCAGTATTTT
CDR3: CASSRGPAPTDTQYF

V: TRBV5-1
size: many
D: TRBD2
J: TRBJ2-3
DNA: TGCGCCAGCAGCCTAGGGACTAGCTCAGATACGCAGTATTTT
CDR3: CASSLGTSSDTQYF

V: TRBV9
size: few
D: -
J: TRBJ1-5
DNA: TGTGCCAGCAGCGTTGGGACCAGCAATCAGCCCCAGCATTTT
CDR3: CASSVGTSNQPQHF

V: TRBV7-8
size: once
D: TRBD1
J: TRBJ2-2
DNA: TGTGCCAGCAGTACACTGCAGGGGGTCCGGGAGCTGTTTTTT
CDR3: CASSTLQGVRELFF

V: TRBV6-4
size: few
D: TRBD1
J: TRBJ2-7
DNA: TGTGCCAGCAGTGACTCACGGGACAGGAACAAAGGGGAGCAGTACTTC
CDR3: CASSDSRDRNKGEQYF

V: TRBV10-3
size: -
D: -
J: TRBJ2-1
DNA: TGTGCCATCACAACGGTTAGCGGTGAGCAGTTCTTC
CDR3: CAITTVSGEQFF

V: TRBV14
size: few
D: -
J: TRBJ2-7
DNA: TGTGCCAGCAGCCAAGATTTGTGGCTCGGCTACGAGCAGTACTTC
CDR3: CASSQDLWLGYEQYF

V: TRBV5-6
size: few
D: TRBD1
J: TRBJ2-7
DNA: TGTGCCAGCAGCACGCGGACAGGGACCTACGAGCAGTACTTC
CDR3: CASSTRTGTYEQYF

V: TRBV5-1
size: few
D: TRBD2
J: TRBJ2-3
DNA: TGCGCCAGCAGCCCGAGCGGGGGGGCCTATACGCAGTATTTT
CDR3: CASSPSGGAYTQYF

V: TRBV29-1
size: few
D: TRBD1
J: TRBJ2-7
DNA: TGCAGCGTTGAAATGGGACAGCCCTACGAGCAGTACTTC
CDR3: CSVEMGQPYEQYF

V: TRBV20-1
size: once
D: -
J: TRBJ2-3
DNA: TGCAGTGCTAGAGATACCCTTACCTATAGCACAGATACGCAGTATTTT
CDR3: CSARDTLTYSTDTQYF

V: TRBV4-1
size: -
D: TRBD1
J: TRBJ2-1
DNA: TGCGCCAGCAGCCAAGATGAAGTTACCTACAGGGGATCCAATGAGCAGTTCTTC
CDR3: CASSQDEVTYRGSNEQFF

V: TRBV5-1
size: -
D: -
J: TRBJ2-2
DNA: TGCGCCAGCAGCAAAAACGGAGGACAGACGGGCACCGGGGAGCTGTTTTTT
CDR3: CASSKNGGQTGTGELFF

V: TRBV20-1
size: -
D: -
J: TRBJ1-1
DNA: TGCAGTGCCAAAGGGGCAGGTGAAGCTTTCTTT
CDR3: CSAKGAGEAFF

V: TRBV5-5
size: -
D: -
J: TRBJ2-3
DNA: TGTGCCAGCAGCGAGATGACCGGGGGCCTCGGGGATACGCAGTATTTT
CDR3: CASSEMTGGLGDTQYF

V: TRBV5-1
size: -
D: TRBD2
J: TRBJ2-7
DNA: TGCGCCAGCAGCCACCTCGGGGGGGTGGGCTACGAGCAGTACTTC
CDR3: CASSHLGGVGYEQYF

V: TRBV20-1
size: few
D: TRBD1
J: TRBJ1-2
DNA: TGCAGTTCGATACAGGGGAGCTATGGCTACACCTTC
CDR3: CSSIQGSYGYTF

V: TRBV15
size: -
D: -
J: TRBJ2-1
DNA: TGTGCCACCAGCAGCCTGAGGCAGGGAACCTACAATGAGCAGTTCTTC
CDR3: CATSSLRQGTYNEQFF

V: TRBV25-1
size: few
D: -
J: TRBJ2-5
DNA: TGTGCCAGCCCTGAGGGGGGCGCAGAGACCCAGTACTTC
CDR3: CASPEGGAETQYF

V: TRBV7-2
size: few
D: -
J: TRBJ2-3
DNA: TGTGCCAGCAGCATGTGGGCAGGGAGCACAGATACGCAGTATTTT
CDR3: CASSMWAGSTDTQYF

V: TRBV25-1
size: -
D: TRBD2
J: TRBJ2-2
DNA: TGTGCCACCACGGGAGCGGGGGGGGAGCTGTTTTTT
CDR3: CATTGAGGELFF

V: TRBV4-3
size: -
D: -
J: TRBJ1-1
DNA: TGCGCCAGCAGCCCGGTGGCTGGGAGGGAAGCTTTCTTT
CDR3: CASSPVAGREAFF

V: TRBV29-1
size: -
D: -
J: TRBJ1-4
DNA: TGCAGCGTTGAAGATCAGGTTGCAACTAATGAAAAACTGTTTTTT
CDR3: CSVEDQVATNEKLFF

V: TRBV27
size: -
D: -
J: TRBJ2-2
DNA: TGTGCCAGCAGTTTAGATCCAGCGACCGTTACCGGGGAGCTGTTTTTT
CDR3: CASSLDPATVTGELFF

V: TRBV7-6
size: few
D: -
J: TRBJ2-3
DNA: TGTGCCAGCAGCTTAGCAGCGTCCCGCCAGGGAGATACGCAGTATTTT
CDR3: CASSLAASRQGDTQYF

V: TRBV7-2
size: few
D: -
J: TRBJ2-3
DNA: TGTGCCGGCATGACGGGCACAGATACGCAGTATTTT
CDR3: CAGMTGTDTQYF

V: TRBV7-9
size: many
D: -
J: TRBJ1-1
DNA: TGTGCCAGCATGGAGGGGATGAACACTGAAGCTTTCTTT
CDR3: CASMEGMNTEAFF

V: TRBV20-1
size: few
D: TRBD1
J: TRBJ1-1
DNA: TGCAGTGCTAGGAGGCCGACAGGGGTCAACACTGAAGCTTTCTTT
CDR3: CSARRPTGVNTEAFF

V: TRBV12-3/TRBV12-4
size: -
D: -
J: TRBJ2-7
DNA: TGTGCCAGCAAGTCCCTAATTGTGGCGTCCGAGCAGTACTTC
CDR3: CASKSLIVASEQYF

V: TRBV7-2
size: -
D: TRBD2
J: TRBJ2-1
DNA: TGTGCCTGTGGACTAGCGGGAGGCGCGTCCTACAATGAGCAGTTCTTC
CDR3: CACGLAGGASYNEQFF

V: TRBV19
size: -
D: -
J: TRBJ2-1
DNA: TGTGCCAGTAGTATTCGGGGGGCGGGTGAGCAGTTCTTC
CDR3: CASSIRGAGEQFF

V: TRBV12-3/TRBV12-4
size: few
D: TRBD1
J: TRBJ1-1
DNA: TGTGCCAGCAAACCGGGACAGGGGGCTTTCACTGAAGCTTTCTTT
CDR3: CASKPGQGAFTEAFF

V: TRBV6-5
size: -
D: TRBD1
J: TRBJ2-7
DNA: TGTGCCAGTCTTACCGGGACAGGGTACCCCTACGAGCAGTACTTC
CDR3: CASLTGTGYPYEQYF

V: TRBV19
size: few
D: TRBD1
J: TRBJ2-7
DNA: TGTGCCAGTAGTATAGGACAGGGTGGCTACGAGCAGTACTTC
CDR3: CASSIGQGGYEQYF

V: TRBV20-1
size: few
D: -
J: TRBJ1-5
DNA: TGCAGTGCTAGAGGTTTAGGTGGTGGCCCCCAGCATTTT
CDR3: CSARGLGGGPQHF

V: TRBV6-4
size: -
D: -
J: TRBJ2-1
DNA: TGTGCCAGCAGTGAGGACGGGGGCCTCGCACGCAATGAGCAGTTCTTC
CDR3: CASSEDGGLARNEQFF

V: TRBV11-2
size: few
D: -
J: TRBJ2-1
DNA: TGTGCCAGCAGCTTGGTCCAGGGCGGTAATGAGCAGTTCTTC
CDR3: CASSLVQGGNEQFF

V: TRBV28
size: few
D: -
J: TRBJ2-3
DNA: TGTGCCAGCAAGGGCACAGATACGCAGTATTTT
CDR3: CASKGTDTQYF

V: TRBV12-3/TRBV12-4
size: few
D: TRBD2
J: TRBJ2-7
DNA: TGTGCCAGCAGCCCTCAGACTAGCGGGTACTACGAGCAGTACTTC
CDR3: CASSPQTSGYYEQYF